The next 16 T cell receptor beta chains were all read from a single sample in a study of early T cells in non-severe SARS-CoV-2 infection. MiXCR, applied by TCRdb to the 5' RACE reads, yields one record per CDR3 protein. Of 50,000 or so distinct CDR3 sequences in the sample, about 13% were seen once. What was sequenced was whole blood. All receptors derive from an adult who was a healthcare worker with PCR-confirmed SARS-CoV-2 infection or an uninfected control (not recorded which).

This clonotype showed up many times. The rearrangement joins TRBV18 to TRBJ1-1; 10 bases line up with TRBD1. Germline assignment: CDR1 KGHSH and CDR2 LQKENI. CDR3 size: 14 residues. After removal of 6 bases from V and 5 bases from J, the junction contained 6 bases not matched to a gene. CDR3 sequence reads: CASSLGQGGTEAFF. The CDR3 DNA sequence: TGTGCCAGCTCCCTCGGACAGGGGGGAACTGAAGCTTTCTTT.

This clonotype was seen a single time. V gene TRBV29-1 combines with J gene TRBJ2-1, with D possibly TRBD1 on 5 matching bases. CDR3 length: 13 residues. Germline values: CDR1 SQVTM, CDR2 ANQGSEA. Trimming took off 8 bases at V and 2 bases at J, with 13 bases between the two ends. The CDR3 DNA follows: TGCAGCACGGTGGACACAACCTACAATGAGCAGTTCTTC. Its protein product is CSTVDTTYNEQFF.

This clonotype was detected many times. This chain connects TRBV18 to TRBJ2-3, with D possibly matching TRBD2 (6 bases). V shed 2 bases and J shed 3 bases, with 12 bases lying between them. Germline loops: CDR1 KGHSH, CDR2 LQKENI. The CDR3 has 15 residues. The CDR3 DNA reads TGTGCCAGCTCACCAGGGGGACTTAGAACAGATACGCAGTATTTT. Its translation is CASSPGGLRTDTQYF.

The CDR3 loop reads CSVRARAVDTQYF. DNA for the CDR3: TGCAGCGTGAGGGCCAGGGCGGTAGATACGCAGTATTTT. This chain links TRBV29-1 with TRBJ2-3, with D perhaps matching TRBD1 or TRBD2 (5 bases each). This CDR3 is built from 13 residues. V gave up 6 bases and J gave up 5 bases, with 15 bases separating them. Germline assignment: CDR1 SQVTM and CDR2 ANQGSEA.

This clonotype has ten or more counts. The chain uses TRBV18 and TRBJ1-1; no firm D call. The CDR3 is 15 residues long. V lost 0 bases and J 4 bases, leaving 12 bases between the germline ends. Germline CDR1 and CDR2: KGHSH and LQKENI. The CDR3 coding sequence is TGTGCCAGCTCACCACCAGGGTTCGAGGGCACTGAAGCTTTCTTT. This gives the protein CASSPPGFEGTEAFF. The whole variable domain, remainder taken from reference TRBV18 and TRBJ1-1, is NAGVMQNPRHLVRRRGQEARLRCSPMKGHSHVYWYRQLPEEGLKFMVYLQKENIIDESGMPKERFSAEFPKEGPSILRIQQVVRGDSAAYFCASSPPGFEGTEAFFGQGTRLTVV.

The chain carries TRBV28 and TRBJ1-2; 8 bases map to TRBD1. Trimming at V came to 7 bases and at J to 5 bases, leaving 15 bases not matched to a gene. CDR1 is MDHEN and CDR2 is SYDVKM in the germline V gene. The CDR3 contains 16 residues. CDR3 in DNA: TGTGCCAGCACCCTCGTTTCTGTGGACAGGGCTTATGGCTACACCTTC. This gives the protein CASTLVSVDRAYGYTF.

There are many counts of this clonotype. The chain combines TRBV5-1 with TRBJ2-2; D may correspond to TRBD1 or TRBD2 (6 bases each). This CDR3 has 15 amino acids. Trimming removed 3 bases from V and 4 bases from J, with 13 bases in between. The V gene's germline CDR1 is SGHRS and CDR2 YFSETQ. The CDR3 DNA reads as TGCGCCAGCAGCTCCGCAGGAGGGGGCACCGGGGAGCTGTTTTTT. Protein product: CASSSAGGGTGELFF.

The table lists this clonotype with many counts. The rearrangement joins TRBV6-6 to TRBJ2-7, with D hard to call. Trimming shortened V by 2 bases and J by 2 bases, and 7 bases separated the two germline ends. CDR3 length equals 13 residues. Germline V lookup: CDR1 MNHNY, CDR2 SVGAGI (reference sequence). CDR3 coding DNA: TGTGCCAGCAGTTACCCCCCCGCCTACGAGCAGTACTTC. As protein: CASSYPPAYEQYF.

This clonotype occurred many times. V usage is TRBV5-5 and J usage is TRBJ2-3; perhaps TRBD2 as D (7 bases). Deletions cut 0 bases from V and 4 bases from J, with 9 bases between. This CDR3 spans 14 amino acids. CDR1 is SGHKS and CDR2 is YYEKEE in the germline V gene (reference sequence). The chain's CDR3 is CASSLAGGPDTQYF. The CDR3 DNA reads as TGTGCCAGCAGCTTGGCCGGGGGGCCAGATACGCAGTATTTT.

The V and J genes are TRBV28 and TRBJ2-7, with 9 bases fitting TRBD1. After removal of 5 bases from V and 6 bases from J, the junction contained 11 bases not matched to a gene. Germline V gives CDR1 MDHEN, CDR2 SYDVKM. CDR3 length: 15 amino acids. In nucleotides, the CDR3 is TGTGCCAGCAGTACCTCCGGGACAGGGAGGGGCGAGCAGTACTTC. It encodes CASSTSGTGRGEQYF. The whole variable domain, filled in from reference TRBV28 and TRBJ2-7, reads DVKVTQSSRYLVKRTGEKVFLECVQDMDHENMFWYRQDPGLGLRLIYFSYDVKMKEKGDIPEGYSVSREKKERFSLILESASTNQTSMYLCASSTSGTGRGEQYFGPGTRLTVT.

This clonotype appeared a few times. The V gene is TRBV9, the J gene TRBJ2-6; D remains unclear. The CDR3 consists of 14 residues. Trimming cost V 7 bases and J 3 bases, with 11 bases left between them. From germline, CDR1 is SGDLS and CDR2 YYNGEE. The CDR3 sequence is CASSGFYGANVLTF. The CDR3 DNA is TGTGCCAGCTCCGGGTTTTATGGGGCCAACGTCCTGACTTTC. Complete variable domain (other parts from reference TRBV9 and TRBJ2-6): DSGVTQTPKHLITATGQRVTLRCSPRSGDLSVYWYQQSLDQGLQFLIQYYNGEERAKGNILERFSAQQFPDLHSELNLSSLELGDSALYFCASSGFYGANVLTFGAGSRLTVL.

V is TRBV7-9 and J is TRBJ2-1, with D unresolved. CDR3 length equals 15 residues. The V gene lost 1 base and the J gene lost 5 bases, with 12 bases spanning the gap. Germline lookup yields CDR1 SEHNR and CDR2 FQNEAQ (reference sequence). The CDR3: CASSLVKQKNNEQFF. In nucleotides, the CDR3 is TGTGCCAGCAGCTTAGTCAAACAGAAAAACAATGAGCAGTTCTTC. Combining the CDR3 with reference TRBV7-9 and TRBJ2-1 gives the whole variable domain DTGVSQNPRHKITKRGQNVTFRCDPISEHNRLYWYRQTLGQGPEFLTYFQNEAQLEKSRLLSDRFSAERPKGSFSTLEIQRTEQGDSAMYLCASSLVKQKNNEQFFGPGTRLTVL.

This clonotype was observed many times. The chain joins TRBV6-5 to TRBJ2-7, with 7 bases fitting TRBD1. Germline CDR1 MNHEY, CDR2 SVGAGI. Unmatched junction bases numbered 4, after V lost 5 bases and J lost 0 bases. The CDR3 consists of 14 residues. The CDR3, as DNA: TGTGCCAGCAGTCGACAGGGAATCTCCTACGAGCAGTACTTC. Its protein product is CASSRQGISYEQYF.

This clonotype occurred once. A much larger clone differs from this one at a single base, so this may be a read error. The chain combines TRBV5-1 with TRBJ1-5; no firm D call. Germline-derived CDR1 and CDR2 are SGHRS and YFSETQ. The CDR3 runs to 14 residues. CDR3 sequence reads: CVSSLGDGNQPQHF. The CDR3 DNA reads TGCGTCAGCAGCTTAGGTGACGGGAATCAGCCCCAGCATTTT.

There are a few counts of this clonotype. This sequence joins TRBV7-9 and TRBJ1-1; a possible D gene is TRBD1 (5 bases). The CDR3 has 13 residues. Looked up from germline, CDR1 is SEHNR and CDR2 is FQNEAQ (reference sequence). Trimming took off 8 bases at V and 3 bases at J, with 13 bases between the two ends. The CDR3 region is CASLRGSDTEAFF. The CDR3 DNA sequence: TGTGCCAGCCTCCGGGGGTCGGACACTGAAGCTTTCTTT.

This clonotype was recorded at least ten times. The chain employs TRBV7-9 and TRBJ2-6, with D possibly being TRBD2 (6 bases). This CDR3 comprises 15 residues. Trimming removed 1 base at V and 3 bases at J, with 7 bases between. Germline values: CDR1 SEHNR, CDR2 FQNEAQ (reference sequence). The CDR3 bases are TGTGCCAGCAGCTTAGGGGGACTTGGGGCCAACGTCCTGACTTTC. Protein sequence: CASSLGGLGANVLTF.